These 27 T cell receptor beta chains were all obtained from the same sample, sequenced in a study of cytomegalovirus exposure and HLA in healthy donors. The PCR was carried out with 60 Vbeta primers and 13 Jbeta primers. Only in-frame clones appear in the TCRdb table, and some are missing; sequencing was by immunoSEQ multiplex PCR. The table has under 200,000 clones, 65% to 70% seen once. The specimen was PBMCs. The receptors shown here come from a woman aged 18-30 years in good health and CMV-seropositive.

The rearrangement links TRBV6-5 to TRBJ1-5; possible D gene TRBD1, 5 bases. Looked up from germline, CDR1 is MNHEY and CDR2 is SVGAGI. The CDR3 has 14 amino acids. V was pared by 10 bases and J by 5 bases, with 18 bases between. CDR3 region: CAISITGHDQPQHF. In DNA, the CDR3 is TGTGCCATCTCCATAACAGGTCACGATCAGCCCCAGCATTTT.

J is TRBJ2-3 and V is TRBV6-6; 8 positions agree with TRBD2. Germline loops: CDR1 MNHNY, CDR2 SVGAGI (reference sequence). The CDR3 extends over 15 amino acids. V was pared by 2 bases and J by 6 bases, with 7 bases of the junction left unmatched. In DNA form, the CDR3 reads TGTGCCAGCAGTTACACGGCGGGGGGTTACGATACGCAGTATTTT. Protein: CASSYTAGGYDTQYF.

J is TRBJ2-5 and V is TRBV4-3, with D unclear. CDR3 length equals 13 residues. V lost 4 bases to trimming and J lost 5 bases, with 11 bases between them. Per germline, CDR1 LGHNA and CDR2 YSLEER. The CDR3 coding sequence is TGCGCCAGCAGCCGTGCTACTGAGGAGACCCAGTACTTC. This codes for CASSRATEETQYF.

This clone has a single count. This chain connects TRBV5-4 to TRBJ2-7; D gene ambiguous. Germline V gene lookup returns CDR1 SGHNT and CDR2 YYREEE (reference sequence). Trimming left V 1 base short and J 0 bases short, with 11 bases between. This CDR3 is built from 15 residues. The CDR3 nucleotides read TGTGCCAGCAGCTTGTCCCAGGCCAGCTCCTACGAGCAGTACTTC. It yields the protein CASSLSQASSYEQYF.

The genes are TRBV7-9 and TRBJ1-2; D not certain. Trimming pared 1 base from V and 4 bases from J, leaving 16 bases between. Germline V gene data show CDR1 as SEHNR and CDR2 as FQNEAQ (reference sequence). This CDR3 is 16 amino acids long. The CDR3 loop reads CASSLGRKELIYGYTF. The CDR3 nucleotides are TGTGCCAGCAGCTTAGGGCGCAAGGAGTTAATCTATGGCTACACCTTC.

This clone was observed a few times. The rearrangement joins TRBV7-2 to TRBJ2-1; 9 bases fit TRBD1. In germline, CDR1 is SGHTA, CDR2 FQGNSA. This CDR3 comprises 18 residues. Trimming cost V 6 bases and J 7 bases; bases outside gene matches: 19. The CDR3 DNA reads TGTGCCAGCAGTTCCGGGACAGGGATCCGGGTTATCCCGAATGAGCAGTTCTTC. This codes for CASSSGTGIRVIPNEQFF.

The chain couples TRBV27 to TRBJ1-6; D is uncertain. Germline CDR1 MNHEY, CDR2 SMNVEV (reference sequence). The CDR3 covers 13 residues. With 3 bases removed from V and 7 bases from J, the gap between germline ends came to 7 bases. This CDR3 is CASSFSTNSPLHF. The DNA of the CDR3 is TGTGCCAGCAGTTTCAGTACAAATTCACCCCTCCACTTT.

The genes are TRBV4-1 and TRBJ2-7; D perhaps matches TRBD1 (6 bases). Trimming removed 1 base at V and 5 bases at J, with 15 bases between. This CDR3 has 15 residues. Germline CDR1 and CDR2: MGHRA and YSYEKL. The CDR3 region has the DNA TGCGCCAGCAGCCAAGTTCTTAGAGGGACACACGAGCAGTACTTC. Encoded protein: CASSQVLRGTHEQYF.

In this sample, this clone turned up a few times. V and J are TRBV5-6 and TRBJ2-3; 8 positions agree with TRBD2. This CDR3 is built from 15 residues. Germline CDR1 and CDR2: SGHDT and YYEEEE. V dropped 3 bases and J dropped 5; count of bases not matched to a gene: 8. The CDR3: CASSYGTRGEDTQYF. In DNA form, the CDR3 reads TGTGCCAGCAGCTATGGGACTAGGGGTGAAGATACGCAGTATTTT.

This chain uses TRBV18 with TRBJ2-3; 7 bases agree with TRBD2. The CDR3 consists of 12 residues. The germline gives CDR1 KGHSH, CDR2 LQKENI. Trimming at V came to 3 bases and at J to 6 bases, leaving 0 bases not matched to a gene. CDR3 nucleotide sequence: TGTGCCAGCTCACCGGGGGGGGATACGCAGTATTTT. Its protein product is CASSPGGDTQYF.

This chain connects TRBV5-6 to TRBJ2-7, with a possible D match to TRBD2 (6 bases). V shed 4 bases and J shed 4 bases, with 12 bases lying between them. The CDR3 loop spans 13 amino acids. Germline assignment: CDR1 SGHDT and CDR2 YYEEEE. CDR3 DNA: TGTGCCAGCAGCGCGGGGCGGAATTACGAGCAGTACTTC. Its protein product is CASSAGRNYEQYF.

The V and J genes are TRBV11-2 and TRBJ2-7; D uncertain. Trimming took off 5 bases at V and 0 bases at J, with 11 bases between the two ends. This CDR3 contains 14 residues. Germline CDR1 is SGHAT and CDR2 is FQNNGV. In nucleotides, the CDR3 is TGTGCCAGCAGCCCTCCCAGGTCCTCCTACGAGCAGTACTTC. Its protein product is CASSPPRSSYEQYF.

This chain joins TRBV7-6 and TRBJ2-1, with TRBD2 matching 13 bases. Trimming took 1 base from V and 5 from J; bases not matched to a gene: 8. The germline V gene has CDR1 SGHVS and CDR2 FNYEAQ. This CDR3 comprises 18 residues. The CDR3: CASSLGTSGSRGDNEQFF. The CDR3 nucleotides read TGTGCCAGCAGCTTAGGGACTAGCGGGAGTAGAGGGGACAATGAGCAGTTCTTC.

This clone was observed a handful of times. The chain is built from TRBV7-6 and TRBJ2-3; 7 nucleotides line up with TRBD2. The germline V gene encodes CDR1 SGHVS and CDR2 FNYEAQ. The CDR3 covers 17 residues. After removal of 2 bases from V and 6 bases from J, the junction contained 14 bases not matched to a gene. The CDR3 loop reads CASSLFLRAGAGDTQYF. Here the CDR3 DNA reads TGTGCCAGCAGCTTATTCTTGAGGGCGGGAGCAGGGGATACGCAGTATTTT.

This clone was recorded only once. CDR3 sequence: CASSLEGYMSNIQYF. The CDR3 bases are TGTGCCAGCAGCTTGGAGGGGTATATGTCAAACATTCAGTACTTC. This chain connects TRBV5-8 to TRBJ2-4, with a possible D match to TRBD1 (5 bases). CDR1 and CDR2 (germline): SGHTS, YDEGEE. CDR3 length equals 15 residues. Between the trimmed V and J ends, which lost 0 bases and 6 bases, there was a span of 13 bases. Variable domain in full (rest from reference TRBV5-8 and TRBJ2-4): EAGVTQSPTHLIKTRGQQATLRCSPISGHTSVYWYQQALGLGLQFLLWYDEGEERNRGNFPPRFSGRQFPNYSSELNVNALELEDSALYLCASSLEGYMSNIQYFGAGTRLSVL.

As concerns this clone: The junction departs from germline at one end; a sequencing error may be responsible. CDR3 DNA sequence: TGTGCCAGCAGCTTGTATTACAGGGGACAGACCTTT. It is translated as CASSLYYRGQTF. The chain has TRBV5-6 and TRBJ1-1, with 7 bases identical to TRBD1. The CDR3 is 12 residues long. Germline CDR1 and CDR2: SGHDT and YYEEEE. Together with reference TRBV5-6 and TRBJ1-1, the CDR3 gives the full variable domain: DAGVTQSPTHLIKTRGQQVTLRCSPKSGHDTVSWYQQALGQGPQFIFQYYEEEERQRGNFPDRFSGHQFPNYSSELNVNALLLGDSALYLCASSLYYRGQTFGQGTRLTVV.

This clone has only a few counts. This sequence joins TRBV29-1 and TRBJ2-5; 11 bases fit TRBD2. J was trimmed by 5 bases and V by 3 bases; bases with no gene match: 2. Germline V gene sequence: CDR1 SQVTM, CDR2 ANQGSEA. This CDR3 is built from 13 residues. The CDR3 nucleotides are TGCAGCGTTGAGACTAGCGGGGTTGAGACCCAGTACTTC. Amino acids: CSVETSGVETQYF.

The chain links TRBV4-3 to TRBJ2-5; the match to TRBD2 covers 9 bases. This CDR3 is 16 amino acids long. Trimming at V came to 0 bases and at J to 5 bases, leaving 7 bases not matched to a gene. From germline, CDR1 is LGHNA and CDR2 YSLEER. This chain's CDR3 is CASSQDNRRGGETQYF. CDR3 sequence (DNA): TGCGCCAGCAGCCAAGATAATCGGCGGGGGGGCGAGACCCAGTACTTC.

The CDR3: CASSDRGPYEQYF. Written as DNA, the CDR3 is TGTGCCAGCAGTGACAGGGGTCCCTACGAGCAGTACTTC. V is TRBV6-1 and J is TRBJ2-7; TRBD1 might be the D (6 bases). The length of the CDR3 is 13 residues. Trimming took off 3 bases at V and 2 bases at J, with 8 bases between the two ends. Germline lookup yields CDR1 MNHNS and CDR2 SASEGT.

The chain is built from TRBV30 and TRBJ2-7, with 9 bases identical to TRBD1. J lost 3 bases, V lost 2 bases, and 5 bases had no gene match. The length of the CDR3 is 14 residues. Germline CDR1 is GTSNPN and CDR2 is SVGIG (reference sequence). CDR3 region: CAWSPGQGFYEQYF. CDR3 DNA: TGTGCCTGGAGTCCGGGACAGGGATTCTACGAGCAGTACTTC. Full variable domain (remainder filled in from reference TRBV30 and TRBJ2-7): SQTIHQWPATLVQPVGSPLSLECTVEGTSNPNLYWYRQAAGRGLQLLFYSVGIGQISSEVPQNLSASRPQDRQFILSSKKLLLSDSGFYLCAWSPGQGFYEQYFGPGTRLTVT.

The rearrangement uses TRBV6-5 and TRBJ2-7, with D possibly being TRBD2 (7 bases). This CDR3 region has 14 residues. V was cut by 6 bases and J by 4 bases, with 16 bases left in between. From germline, CDR1 is MNHEY and CDR2 SVGAGI. The CDR3 reads CASSSFKGGYEQYF. CDR3 DNA: TGTGCCAGCAGCTCCTTCAAGGGGGGGTACGAGCAGTACTTC.

The chain employs TRBV27 and TRBJ2-7, with 11 positions matching TRBD2. The CDR3 has 16 residues. Germline CDR1 reads MNHEY; CDR2 reads SMNVEV (reference sequence). The J segment lost 9 bases and the V segment lost 3 bases, leaving 13 bases of the junction unmatched. The CDR3 DNA is TGTGCCAGCAGTTTCCCTTTAGCGGGAGGGCCAGGGGGGCAGTACTTC. It is translated as CASSFPLAGGPGGQYF.

The V and J genes are TRBV7-9 and TRBJ2-1, with D unresolved. The ends were cut back, 3 bases at V and 5 bases at J, with 5 bases in the middle. The CDR3 totals 12 residues. The germline CDR1 and CDR2 sequences are SEHNR and FQNEAQ (reference sequence). The CDR3 DNA sequence: TGTGCCAGCAGCTTTCAGGACAATGAGCAGTTCTTC. Amino acid sequence: CASSFQDNEQFF. Variable domain in full (rest from reference TRBV7-9 and TRBJ2-1): DTGVSQNPRHKITKRGQNVTFRCDPISEHNRLYWYRQTLGQGPEFLTYFQNEAQLEKSRLLSDRFSAERPKGSFSTLEIQRTEQGDSAMYLCASSFQDNEQFFGPGTRLTVL.

This clone came up a few times. V is TRBV10-3 and J is TRBJ1-1; possible D gene TRBD1, 6 bases. The germline CDR1 and CDR2 sequences are ENHRY and SYGVKD. With 10 bases removed from V and 3 bases from J, the gap between germline ends came to 15 bases. The CDR3 totals 13 residues. Here the CDR3 DNA reads TGTGCCACCCGGGACACCGGGGACACTGAAGCTTTCTTT. Its translation: CATRDTGDTEAFF.

The chain carries TRBV6-4 and TRBJ2-7; 14 bases fit TRBD2. The CDR3 extends over 18 amino acids. With V trimmed by 8 bases and J by 0 bases, 12 bases remained unmatched. Germline CDR1 and CDR2: MRHNA and SNTAGT. The CDR3 sequence: CASDYGLAGGGLSYEQYF. The CDR3 region has the DNA TGTGCCAGCGATTACGGACTAGCGGGGGGCGGGCTCTCCTACGAGCAGTACTTC.

A few counts support this clone. The V gene is TRBV6-5, the J gene TRBJ2-7; 11 bases match TRBD2. Losses at the gene ends were 6 bases for V and 3 bases for J; bases not matched to a gene: 4. The CDR3 extends over 14 amino acids. In germline, CDR1 is MNHEY, CDR2 SVGAGI. This CDR3 reads CASRSTSGSYEQYF. CDR3 sequence (DNA): TGTGCCAGCAGGTCAACTAGCGGGAGCTACGAGCAGTACTTC.

V is TRBV9 and J is TRBJ2-2, with D unclear. V was pared by 0 bases and J by 7 bases, with 13 bases between. The germline V gene has CDR1 SGDLS and CDR2 YYNGEE. This CDR3 has 15 residues. Written as DNA, the CDR3 is TGTGCCAGCAGCGTAGGCCTAAGGTCGGGCGGGGAGCTGTTTTTT. This sequence encodes CASSVGLRSGGELFF.